The source of this T cell receptor beta chain is a study of blood T cell repertoires in COVID-19. Study-level background: The origin of the acute and convalescent COVID-19 samples was the United States, Italy and Spain. PBMCs, B-cell-depleted T cells, or T cells provided the cDNA or gDNA that made up the material.

Authors' analysis steps: Using reference gene primer amplification, nucleated cell counts were estimated. TCRdb's table, derived via immunoSEQ multiplex PCR, lists solely in-frame clones and lacks some. Clone size and the V and J calls come from that table; the DNA yielded D and trimming. Of around 170,000 clones listed, around 80% are singletons. CDR1 and CDR2 (germline): ENHRY, SYGVKD. This CDR3 has 12 residues. V was cut by 2 bases and J by 5 bases, with 7 bases left in between. Seattle cases were enrolled at active infection and followed longitudinally. Sequencing input: peripheral blood. This sequence was found in a woman older than 75 with COVID-19, enrolled during active disease. The gene calls are TRBV10-3 and TRBJ2-7; D is unresolved. CDR3 nucleotides: TGTGCCATCAGTGAGGGCTCACACGAGCAGTACTTC. Protein product: CAISEGSHEQYF.